Sequencing of this T cell receptor (beta chain) was carried out in a study of beta chain features in type 1 diabetes. Overall study results and limits: Fewer junction insertions and more nucleotide deletions appeared in type 1 diabetes patients.

With regard to this clone: The antigen is not known.

CDR3 size: 16 residues. Germline assignment: CDR1 SGHRS and CDR2 YFSETQ. The germline V and J ends were trimmed by 0 bases and 7 bases, with 16 bases remaining between them. The authors reverse transcribed all of the isolated RNA, so sequencing captured expressed TCRB transcripts. Sequencing was performed with immunoSEQ multiplex PCR; in TCRdb, only in-frame clones are kept and a portion is missing. Of 600,000 to 650,000 clones in the sample, roughly 15% were seen once. The receptor's source is a man between 18 and 29 years old in good health. The chain carries TRBV5-1 and TRBJ2-2, with D unclear. The sequenced sample consisted of naive CD4+ T cells from blood. The CDR3 region has the DNA TGCGCCAGCAGCTTGGTTTGGTCGGCCATTGGCGGGGAGCTGTTTTTT. It specifies CASSLVWSAIGGELFF.